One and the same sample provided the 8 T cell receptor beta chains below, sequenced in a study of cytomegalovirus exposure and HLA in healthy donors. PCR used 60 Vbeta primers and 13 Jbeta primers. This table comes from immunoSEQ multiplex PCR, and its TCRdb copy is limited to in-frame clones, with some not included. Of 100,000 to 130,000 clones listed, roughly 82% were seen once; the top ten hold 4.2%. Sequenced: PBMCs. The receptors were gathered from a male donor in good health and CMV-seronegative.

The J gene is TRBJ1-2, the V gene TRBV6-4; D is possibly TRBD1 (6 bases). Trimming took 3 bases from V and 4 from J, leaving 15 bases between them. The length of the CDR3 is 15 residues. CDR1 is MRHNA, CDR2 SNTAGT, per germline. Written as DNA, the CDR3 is TGTGCCAGCAGTGAAGAACAGGGATTATCCTATGGCTACACCTTC. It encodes CASSEEQGLSYGYTF.

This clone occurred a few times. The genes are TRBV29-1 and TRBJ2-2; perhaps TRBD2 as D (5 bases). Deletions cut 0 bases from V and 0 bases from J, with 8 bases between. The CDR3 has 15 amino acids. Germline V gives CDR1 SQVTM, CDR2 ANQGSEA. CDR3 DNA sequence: TGCAGCGTTGAAGAAGGCGGGTCGAACACCGGGGAGCTGTTTTTT. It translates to CSVEEGGSNTGELFF.

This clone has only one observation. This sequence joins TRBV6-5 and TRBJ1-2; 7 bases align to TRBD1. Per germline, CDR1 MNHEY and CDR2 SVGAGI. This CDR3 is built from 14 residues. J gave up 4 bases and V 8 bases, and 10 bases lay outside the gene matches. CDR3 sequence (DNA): TGTGCCAGCGGTTCAAGGGGGCAAACCTATGGCTACACCTTC. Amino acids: CASGSRGQTYGYTF.

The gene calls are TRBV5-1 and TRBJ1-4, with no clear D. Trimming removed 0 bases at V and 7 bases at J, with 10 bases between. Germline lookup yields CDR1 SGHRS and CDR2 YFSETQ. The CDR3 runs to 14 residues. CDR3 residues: CASSLAEFGEKLFF. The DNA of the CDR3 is TGCGCCAGCAGCTTGGCCGAGTTTGGTGAAAAACTGTTTTTT.

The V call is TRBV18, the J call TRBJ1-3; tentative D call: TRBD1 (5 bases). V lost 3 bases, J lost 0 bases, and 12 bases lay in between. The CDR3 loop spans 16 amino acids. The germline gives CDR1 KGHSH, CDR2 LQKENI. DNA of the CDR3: TGTGCCAGCTCACCCACACAGGTTGGCTCTGGAAACACCATATATTTT. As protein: CASSPTQVGSGNTIYF.

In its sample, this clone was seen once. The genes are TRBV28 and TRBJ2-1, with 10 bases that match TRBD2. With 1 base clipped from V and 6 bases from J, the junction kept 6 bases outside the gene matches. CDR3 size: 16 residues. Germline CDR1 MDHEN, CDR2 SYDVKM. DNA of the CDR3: TGTGCCAGCAGTTTATTCCGCAGCGGGAGGGCCAATGAGCAGTTCTTC. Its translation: CASSLFRSGRANEQFF.

CDR3 sequence (DNA): TGCGCCAGCAGCTTGGGGGCAGGGGGCAATGAGCAGTTCTTC. This codes for CASSLGAGGNEQFF. The chain uses TRBV5-1 and TRBJ2-1, with TRBD1 matching 7 bases. Germline values: CDR1 SGHRS, CDR2 YFSETQ. The V segment lost 0 bases and the J segment 6 bases; nucleotides outside the gene matches: 3. The CDR3 contains 14 residues.

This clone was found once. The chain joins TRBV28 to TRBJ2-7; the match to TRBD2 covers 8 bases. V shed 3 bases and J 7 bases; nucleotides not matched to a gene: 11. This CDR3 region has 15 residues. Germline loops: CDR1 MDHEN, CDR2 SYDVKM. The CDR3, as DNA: TGTGCCAGCAGTTTGGGCGCACTAGCGGTGTTGGAGCAGTACTTC. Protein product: CASSLGALAVLEQYF.